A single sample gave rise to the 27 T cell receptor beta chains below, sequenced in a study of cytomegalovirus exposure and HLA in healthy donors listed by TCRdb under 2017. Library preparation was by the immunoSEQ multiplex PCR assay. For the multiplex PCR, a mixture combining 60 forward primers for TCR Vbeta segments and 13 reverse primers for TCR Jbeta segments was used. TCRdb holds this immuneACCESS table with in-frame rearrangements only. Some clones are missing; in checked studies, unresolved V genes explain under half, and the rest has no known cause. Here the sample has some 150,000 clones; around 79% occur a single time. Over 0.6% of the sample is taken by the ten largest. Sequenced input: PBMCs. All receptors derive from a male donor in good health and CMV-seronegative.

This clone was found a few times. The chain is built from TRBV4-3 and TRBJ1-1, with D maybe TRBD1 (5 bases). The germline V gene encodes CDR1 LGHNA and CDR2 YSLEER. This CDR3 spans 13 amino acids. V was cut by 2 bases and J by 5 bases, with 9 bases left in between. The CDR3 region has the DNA TGCGCCAGCAGCCAAACCAGGGTTACTGAAGCTTTCTTT. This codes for CASSQTRVTEAFF.

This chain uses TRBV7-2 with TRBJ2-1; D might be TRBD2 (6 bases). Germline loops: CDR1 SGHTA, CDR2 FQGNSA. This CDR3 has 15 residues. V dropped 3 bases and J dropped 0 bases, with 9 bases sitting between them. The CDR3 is CASSLGRDSYNEQFF. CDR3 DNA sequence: TGTGCCAGCAGCTTGGGGCGGGACTCCTACAATGAGCAGTTCTTC. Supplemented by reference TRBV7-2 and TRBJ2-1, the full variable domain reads GAGVSQSPSNKVTEKGKDVELRCDPISGHTALYWYRQSLGQGLEFLIYFQGNSAPDKSGLPSDRFSAERTGGSVSTLTIQRTQQEDSAVYLCASSLGRDSYNEQFFGPGTRLTVL.

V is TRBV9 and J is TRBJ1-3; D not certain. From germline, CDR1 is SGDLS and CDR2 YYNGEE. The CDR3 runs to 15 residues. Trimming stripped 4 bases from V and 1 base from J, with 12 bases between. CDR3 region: CASSTPAGSGNTIYF. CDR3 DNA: TGTGCCAGCAGCACCCCAGCCGGGTCTGGAAACACCATATATTTT.

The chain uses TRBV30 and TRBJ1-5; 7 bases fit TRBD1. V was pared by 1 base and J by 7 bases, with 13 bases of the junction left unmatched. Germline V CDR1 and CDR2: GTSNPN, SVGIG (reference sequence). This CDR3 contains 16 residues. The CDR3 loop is CAWSGAGGTRKQPQHF. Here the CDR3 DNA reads TGTGCCTGGAGTGGGGCAGGGGGGACAAGGAAACAGCCCCAGCATTTT.

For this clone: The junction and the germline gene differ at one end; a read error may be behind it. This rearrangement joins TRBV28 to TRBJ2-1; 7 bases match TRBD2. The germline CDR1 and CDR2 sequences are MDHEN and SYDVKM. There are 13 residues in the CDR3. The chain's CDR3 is CASNLVGRDEQFF. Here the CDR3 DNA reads TGTGCCAGCAATTTAGTAGGGAGGGATGAGCAGTTCTTC.

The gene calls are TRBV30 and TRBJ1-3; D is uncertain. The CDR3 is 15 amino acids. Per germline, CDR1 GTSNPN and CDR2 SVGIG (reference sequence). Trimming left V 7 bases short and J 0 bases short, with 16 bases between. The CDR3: CASALPGNSGNTIYF. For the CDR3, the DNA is TGTGCCTCTGCATTGCCAGGAAACTCTGGAAACACCATATATTTT.

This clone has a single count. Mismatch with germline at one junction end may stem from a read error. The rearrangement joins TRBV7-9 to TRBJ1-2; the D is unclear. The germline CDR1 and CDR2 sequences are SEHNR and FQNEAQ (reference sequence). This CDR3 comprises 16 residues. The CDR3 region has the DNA TGTTCCAGCAGCCTACTAGGAGAGGCCCCCCTTCGCGGCTACACCTTC. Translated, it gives CSSSLLGEAPLRGYTF.

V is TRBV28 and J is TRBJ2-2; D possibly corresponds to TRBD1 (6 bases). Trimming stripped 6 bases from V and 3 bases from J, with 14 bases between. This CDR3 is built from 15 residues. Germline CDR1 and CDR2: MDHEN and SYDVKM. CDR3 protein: CASRLRDTYTGELFF. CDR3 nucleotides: TGTGCCAGCAGGCTCCGGGACACCTACACCGGGGAGCTGTTTTTT. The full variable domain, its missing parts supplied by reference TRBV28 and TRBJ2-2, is DVKVTQSSRYLVKRTGEKVFLECVQDMDHENMFWYRQDPGLGLRLIYFSYDVKMKEKGDIPEGYSVSREKKERFSLILESASTNQTSMYLCASRLRDTYTGELFFGEGSRLTVL.

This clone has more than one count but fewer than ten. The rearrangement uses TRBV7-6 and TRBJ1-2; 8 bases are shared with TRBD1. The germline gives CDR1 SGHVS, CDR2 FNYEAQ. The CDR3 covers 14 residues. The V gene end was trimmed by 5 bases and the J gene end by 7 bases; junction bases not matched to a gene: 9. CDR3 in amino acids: CASSVSRGQGGYTF. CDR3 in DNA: TGTGCCAGCAGCGTTAGCAGGGGGCAGGGTGGCTACACCTTC.

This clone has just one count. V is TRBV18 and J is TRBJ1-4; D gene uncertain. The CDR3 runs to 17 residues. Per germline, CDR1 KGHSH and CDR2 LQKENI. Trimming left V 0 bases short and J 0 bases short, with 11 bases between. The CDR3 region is CASSPPSAGATNEKLFF. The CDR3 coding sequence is TGTGCCAGCTCACCACCTTCTGCGGGAGCAACTAATGAAAAACTGTTTTTT.

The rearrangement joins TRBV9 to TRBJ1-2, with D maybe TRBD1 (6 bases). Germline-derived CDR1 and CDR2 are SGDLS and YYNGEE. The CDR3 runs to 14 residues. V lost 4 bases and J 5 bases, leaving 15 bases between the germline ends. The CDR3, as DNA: TGTGCCAGCAGCCCACAGGGAGGGGGTTATGGCTACACCTTC. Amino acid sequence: CASSPQGGGYGYTF. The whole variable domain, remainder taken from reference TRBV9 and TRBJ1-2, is DSGVTQTPKHLITATGQRVTLRCSPRSGDLSVYWYQQSLDQGLQFLIQYYNGEERAKGNILERFSAQQFPDLHSELNLSSLELGDSALYFCASSPQGGGYGYTFGSGTRLTVV.

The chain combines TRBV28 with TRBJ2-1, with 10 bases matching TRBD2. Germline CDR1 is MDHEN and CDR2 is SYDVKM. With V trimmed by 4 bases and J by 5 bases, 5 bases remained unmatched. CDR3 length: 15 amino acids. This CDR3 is CASSSGLARNNEQFF. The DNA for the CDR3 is TGTGCCAGCAGTTCGGGACTAGCGAGGAACAATGAGCAGTTCTTC.

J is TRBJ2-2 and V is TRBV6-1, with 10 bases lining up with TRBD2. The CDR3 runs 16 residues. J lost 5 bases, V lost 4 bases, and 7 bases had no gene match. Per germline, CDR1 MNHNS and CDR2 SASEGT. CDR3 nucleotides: TGTGCCAGCAGTGTCCTAGCGGGAGTAATGACCGGGGAGCTGTTTTTT. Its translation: CASSVLAGVMTGELFF.

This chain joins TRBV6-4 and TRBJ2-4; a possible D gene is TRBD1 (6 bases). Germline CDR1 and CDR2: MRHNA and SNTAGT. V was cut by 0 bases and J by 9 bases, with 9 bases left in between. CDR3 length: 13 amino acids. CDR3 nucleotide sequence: TGTGCCAGCAGTGACTCTAGCAGGGGCATTCAGTACTTC. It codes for CASSDSSRGIQYF.

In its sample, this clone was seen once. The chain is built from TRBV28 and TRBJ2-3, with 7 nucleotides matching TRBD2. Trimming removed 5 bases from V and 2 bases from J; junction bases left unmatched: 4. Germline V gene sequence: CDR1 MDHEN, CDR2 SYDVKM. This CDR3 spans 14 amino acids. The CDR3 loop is CASSVGGVTDTQYF. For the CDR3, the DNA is TGTGCCAGCAGTGTGGGGGGGGTCACAGATACGCAGTATTTT.

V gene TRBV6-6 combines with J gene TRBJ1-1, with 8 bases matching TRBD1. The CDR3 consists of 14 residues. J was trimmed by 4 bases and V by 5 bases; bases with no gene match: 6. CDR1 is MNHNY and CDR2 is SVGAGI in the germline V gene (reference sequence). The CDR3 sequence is CASSRDRGLTEAFF. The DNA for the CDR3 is TGTGCCAGCAGTCGCGACAGGGGTCTCACTGAAGCTTTCTTT.

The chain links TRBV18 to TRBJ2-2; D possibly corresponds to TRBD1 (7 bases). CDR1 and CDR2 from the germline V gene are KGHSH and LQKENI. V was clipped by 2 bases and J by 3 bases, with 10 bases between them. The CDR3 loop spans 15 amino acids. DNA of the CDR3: TGTGCCAGCTCACCAAGCAGGGGGGACACCGGGGAGCTGTTTTTT. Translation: CASSPSRGDTGELFF.

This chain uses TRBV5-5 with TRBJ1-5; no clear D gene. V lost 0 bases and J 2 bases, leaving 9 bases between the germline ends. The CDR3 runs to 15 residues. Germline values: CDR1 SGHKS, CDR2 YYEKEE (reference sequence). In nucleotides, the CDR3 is TGTGCCAGCAGCTTGGCCGGGTTAGGCAATCAGCCCCAGCATTTT. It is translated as CASSLAGLGNQPQHF.

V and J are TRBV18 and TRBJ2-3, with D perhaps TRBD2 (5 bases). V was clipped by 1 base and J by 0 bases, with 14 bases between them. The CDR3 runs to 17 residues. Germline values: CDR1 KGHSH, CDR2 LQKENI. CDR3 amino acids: CASSPQARAPSTDTQYF. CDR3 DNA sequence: TGTGCCAGCTCACCACAGGCGAGGGCCCCTAGCACAGATACGCAGTATTTT. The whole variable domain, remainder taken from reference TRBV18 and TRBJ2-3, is NAGVMQNPRHLVRRRGQEARLRCSPMKGHSHVYWYRQLPEEGLKFMVYLQKENIIDESGMPKERFSAEFPKEGPSILRIQQVVRGDSAAYFCASSPQARAPSTDTQYFGPGTRLTVL.

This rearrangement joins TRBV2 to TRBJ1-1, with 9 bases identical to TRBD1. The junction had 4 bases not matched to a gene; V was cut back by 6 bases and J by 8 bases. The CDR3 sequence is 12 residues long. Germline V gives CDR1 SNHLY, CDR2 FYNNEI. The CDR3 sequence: CASRGTGREAFF. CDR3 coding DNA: TGTGCCAGCAGGGGGACAGGGAGAGAAGCTTTCTTT. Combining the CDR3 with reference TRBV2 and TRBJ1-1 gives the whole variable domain EPEVTQTPSHQVTQMGQEVILRCVPISNHLYFYWYRQILGQKVEFLVSFYNNEISEKSEIFDDQFSVERPDGSNFTLKIRSTKLEDSAMYFCASRGTGREAFFGQGTRLTVV.

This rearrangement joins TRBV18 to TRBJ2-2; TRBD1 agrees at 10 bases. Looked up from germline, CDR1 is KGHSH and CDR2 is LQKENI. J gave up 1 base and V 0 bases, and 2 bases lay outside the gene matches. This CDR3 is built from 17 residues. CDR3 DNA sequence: TGTGCCAGCTCACCACCGGGACAGGGGAGGAACACCGGGGAGCTGTTTTTT. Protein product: CASSPPGQGRNTGELFF.

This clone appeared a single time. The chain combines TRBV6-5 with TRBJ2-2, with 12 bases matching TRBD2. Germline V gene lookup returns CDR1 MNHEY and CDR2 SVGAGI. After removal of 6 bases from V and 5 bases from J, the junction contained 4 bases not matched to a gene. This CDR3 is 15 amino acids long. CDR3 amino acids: CASRLGLAGTGELFF. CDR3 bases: TGTGCCAGCAGACTAGGACTAGCGGGGACCGGGGAGCTGTTTTTT.

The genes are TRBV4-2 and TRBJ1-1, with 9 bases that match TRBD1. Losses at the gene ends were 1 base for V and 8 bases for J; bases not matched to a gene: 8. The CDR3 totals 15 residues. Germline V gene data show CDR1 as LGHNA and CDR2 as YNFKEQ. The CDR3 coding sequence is TGTGCCAGCAGCCAAGCGACAGGGGGGAGTTACGAAGCTTTCTTT. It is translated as CASSQATGGSYEAFF.

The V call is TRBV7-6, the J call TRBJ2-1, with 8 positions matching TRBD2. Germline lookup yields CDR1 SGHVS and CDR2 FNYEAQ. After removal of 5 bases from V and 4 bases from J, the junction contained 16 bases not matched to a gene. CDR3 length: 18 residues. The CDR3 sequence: CASSPRRTSGDLYNEQFF. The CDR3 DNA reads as TGTGCCAGCAGCCCCCGCCGTACTAGCGGAGATCTATACAATGAGCAGTTCTTC.

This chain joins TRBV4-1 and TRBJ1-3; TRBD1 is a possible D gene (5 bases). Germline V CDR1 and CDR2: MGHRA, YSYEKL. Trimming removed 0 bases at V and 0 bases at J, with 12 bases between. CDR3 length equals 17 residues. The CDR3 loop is CASSQEGPGRSGNTIYF. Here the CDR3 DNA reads TGCGCCAGCAGCCAAGAGGGGCCCGGTCGCTCTGGAAACACCATATATTTT.

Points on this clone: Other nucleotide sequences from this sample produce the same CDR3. The CDR3 DNA follows: TGTGCCAGCAGCTTGGCCGGGGGAGTCGACTCACCCCTCCACTTT. Translated, it gives CASSLAGGVDSPLHF. The gene calls are TRBV5-4 and TRBJ1-6; D is perhaps TRBD1 (5 bases). CDR1 is SGHNT, CDR2 YYREEE, per germline (reference sequence). The CDR3 is 15 residues long. Trimming stripped 0 bases from V and 10 bases from J, with 14 bases between. Full variable domain (missing parts from reference TRBV5-4 and TRBJ1-6): ETGVTQSPTHLIKTRGQQVTLRCSSQSGHNTVSWYQQALGQGPQFIFQYYREEENGRGNFPPRFSGLQFPNYSSELNVNALELDDSALYLCASSLAGGVDSPLHFGNGTRLTVT.

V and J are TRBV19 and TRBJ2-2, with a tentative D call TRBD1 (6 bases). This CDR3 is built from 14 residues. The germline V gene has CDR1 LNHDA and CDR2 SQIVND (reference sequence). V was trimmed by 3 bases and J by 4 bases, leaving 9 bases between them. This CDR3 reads CASSIGQFTGELFF. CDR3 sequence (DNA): TGTGCCAGTAGTATTGGACAGTTCACCGGGGAGCTGTTTTTT. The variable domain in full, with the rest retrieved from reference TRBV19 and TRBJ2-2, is DGGITQSPKYLFRKEGQNVTLSCEQNLNHDAMYWYRQDPGQGLRLIYYSQIVNDFQKGDIAEGYSVSREKKESFPLTVTSAQKNPTAFYLCASSIGQFTGELFFGEGSRLTVL.